These 7 T cell receptor beta chains were sequenced from one sample in a study of identical twins. TCRdb itself ran the 5' RACE reads through MiXCR, one entry per CDR3 protein. This sample has some 210,000 distinct CDR3 sequences, with about 15% found just once. The same data also went into a second study, on T cells expressing NK-cell markers.

Sequenced input: CD8+ T cells sorted from blood. These receptors were obtained from a woman aged 18-29 years in good health.

This clonotype was seen more than once but under ten times. The chain recombines TRBV7-9 with TRBJ2-7, with D maybe TRBD1 (5 bases). Trimming shortened V by 5 bases and J by 0 bases, and 17 bases separated the two germline ends. The CDR3 has 16 amino acids. In germline, CDR1 is SEHNR, CDR2 FQNEAQ (reference sequence). The CDR3 region has the DNA TGTGCCAGCAGCCATGGAATACAGGCACCCTCCTACGAGCAGTACTTC. Translation gives CASSHGIQAPSYEQYF. Using reference TRBV7-9 and TRBJ2-7 for the parts outside the CDR3, the full variable domain is DTGVSQNPRHKITKRGQNVTFRCDPISEHNRLYWYRQTLGQGPEFLTYFQNEAQLEKSRLLSDRFSAERPKGSFSTLEIQRTEQGDSAMYLCASSHGIQAPSYEQYFGPGTRLTVT.

The gene calls are TRBV7-2 and TRBJ1-2; D unresolved. This CDR3 is 14 amino acids long. Per the germline V gene, CDR1 is SGHTA and CDR2 is FQGNSA. Trimming took off 5 bases at V and 5 bases at J, with 15 bases between the two ends. The CDR3 sequence: CASSPGRVAYGYTF. The CDR3 nucleotides are TGTGCCAGCAGCCCCGGTCGGGTGGCATATGGCTACACCTTC.

This CDR3 reads CASSVGVGVHEQFF. The DNA of the CDR3 is TGTGCCAGCAGCGTGGGGGTGGGGGTGCATGAGCAGTTCTTC. The chain joins TRBV9 to TRBJ2-1, with D possibly called TRBD1 or TRBD2 (5 bases each). This CDR3 contains 14 residues. Germline CDR1 is SGDLS and CDR2 is YYNGEE. The ends were cut back, 2 bases at V and 8 bases at J, with 14 bases in the middle.

This clonotype was counted between two and nine times. The V and J genes are TRBV6-5 and TRBJ2-7; D is uncertain. Between the trimmed V and J ends, which lost 0 bases and 6 bases, there was a span of 6 bases. Germline CDR1 and CDR2: MNHEY and SVGAGI. The CDR3 is 12 amino acids. The CDR3 region is CASSYSGIEQYF. The CDR3 DNA reads as TGTGCCAGCAGTTACTCGGGGATCGAGCAGTACTTC.

The CDR3: CASPGGRSSYEQYF. CDR3 DNA sequence: TGCGCCAGCCCCGGGGGCAGGAGCTCCTACGAGCAGTACTTC. V gene TRBV5-1 combines with J gene TRBJ2-7; D tentatively fits TRBD1 or TRBD2 (6 bases each). Trimming took 7 bases from V and 0 from J, leaving 14 bases between them. The CDR3 spans 14 residues. CDR1 is SGHRS, CDR2 YFSETQ, per germline.

This clonotype has just a few counts. Compared with germline, one end of the junction differs, possibly owing to a read error. J is TRBJ2-1 and V is TRBV7-9; TRBD2 matches at 10 bases. The CDR3 consists of 16 residues. Germline values: CDR1 SEHNR, CDR2 FQNEAQ (reference sequence). CDR3 sequence (DNA): TGTGCCAGCAGCCTAGCTAGCGGGAGAGTCTACAATGAGCAGTTCTTC. This translates into CASSLASGRVYNEQFF.

The chain combines TRBV2 with TRBJ2-5; D is unclear. V lost 4 bases and J lost 5, with 17 bases in between. CDR3 size: 15 residues. Germline lookup yields CDR1 SNHLY and CDR2 FYNNEI. CDR3 protein: CASSGPGPGVETQYF. The CDR3 DNA follows: TGTGCCAGCAGTGGACCGGGCCCTGGGGTGGAGACCCAGTACTTC.